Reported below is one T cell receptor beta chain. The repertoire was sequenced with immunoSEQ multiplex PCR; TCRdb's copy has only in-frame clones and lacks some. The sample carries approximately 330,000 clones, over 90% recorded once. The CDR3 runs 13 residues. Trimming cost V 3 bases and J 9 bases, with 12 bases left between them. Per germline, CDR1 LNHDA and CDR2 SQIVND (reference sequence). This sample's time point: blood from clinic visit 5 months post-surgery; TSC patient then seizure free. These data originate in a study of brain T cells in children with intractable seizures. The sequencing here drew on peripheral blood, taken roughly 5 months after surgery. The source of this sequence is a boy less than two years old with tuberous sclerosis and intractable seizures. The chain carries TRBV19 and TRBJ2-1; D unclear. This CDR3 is CASSIAIVAEQFF. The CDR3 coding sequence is TGTGCCAGTAGTATTGCCATAGTCGCTGAGCAGTTCTTC. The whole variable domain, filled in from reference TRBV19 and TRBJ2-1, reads DGGITQSPKYLFRKEGQNVTLSCEQNLNHDAMYWYRQDPGQGLRLIYYSQIVNDFQKGDIAEGYSVSREKKESFPLTVTSAQKNPTAFYLCASSIAIVAEQFFGPGTRLTVL.